This T cell receptor (beta chain) was recovered during a study of T cell clusters in autoimmune cytopenias (dated by TCRdb to about 2019). Regarding the research as a whole: The median TRB sequencing depth was about 50,000 reads per sample, and the median number of distinct TRB clonotypes was 2,350 per sample. The study was designed to test whether a disease-specific immune repertoire signature usable as a blood-based biomarker is carried by autoimmune cytopenia patients. Alongside healthy, CLL and autoimmune hepatitis controls, autoimmune cytopenia patients had their peripheral blood TRB and IGH repertoires sequenced at active disease and again during treatment follow-up. General study outcomes and caveats: Healthy donors showed 2.5 to 3.5-fold more exclusive TRB clusters than active autoimmune hepatitis patients, consistent with an autoimmunity-wide signature. Shifts in the TRB repertoire, including less even repertoires in secondary cytopenia and CLL, were mostly a reflection of lymphoma bias and not of autoimmunity. The cluster-lack signature was not seen for secondary cytopenia versus CLL, apparently masked by the dominant lymphoma-associated repertoire. The T cell clusters were defined only in silico, and the functional role of the clusters was left to be validated experimentally. A lack of physiological T cell clusters in primary autoimmune cytopenia patients was suggested by GLIPH, as 51 clusters were found to be exclusive to healthy donors versus under 20 exclusive to patients.

The CDR3 has 11 amino acids, counting the end cysteine and phenylalanine. No DNA is given. CDR1 and CDR2, looked up from the germline V gene, are MDHEN and SYDVKM. Comment on this clonotype: The antigen it recognizes is unknown.

TRB rearrangements were amplified by multiplex PCR using a touch-down protocol with TRB-A and TRB-B primer pools mixed in one tube. Two consecutive PCR reactions with Phusion HS II polymerase added Illumina adapters and sample indices to the amplicons. After gel purification with the NucleoSpin Gel and PCR Clean-up kit, the amplicons were quantified by Qubit and checked for quality on an Agilent 2100 Bioanalyzer. Libraries were sequenced on an Illumina MiSeq using 600-cycle, single-indexed, paired-end runs. Per the original workflow: MiXCR version 2.1.12 with the default MiXCR reference library was used to align and assemble TRB reads. A clone was defined by each unique CDR3 nucleotide sequence, and the analysis included only productive sequences with two or more reads. Repertoire diversity was assessed by alpha-parameterized diversity profiles (alpha 0 to 5), including Shannon (alpha 1) and Simpson (alpha 2) indices, computed with an R script. The tcR package was used to compute combinatorial TRB VJ usage, which was then compared between cohorts by principal component analysis with ade4. TCRbeta CDR3s were clustered with GLIPH on cohort pairs matched by age and read depth, and cluster frequencies were compared by Wilcoxon test. Once TCRdb had reprocessed the reads, it stored one entry per CDR3 protein sequence and supplied no DNA. TCRdb's processing, not the authors', yielded these V and J calls. The data table for this sample lists roughly 3,000 distinct CDR3 sequences. In total, the top ten clones hold more than 10% of the sample.

Per sample, about 250 ng of peripheral blood genomic DNA, tens of thousands of genome equivalents, was used for TRB amplification. This clonotype was sampled from a human donor with an autoimmune cytopenia or autoimmune hepatitis (not recorded which). Sequenced material: peripheral blood. The receptor chain draws on TRBV28 and TRBJ2-1. The CDR3 protein sequence reads: CASTENNEQFF.